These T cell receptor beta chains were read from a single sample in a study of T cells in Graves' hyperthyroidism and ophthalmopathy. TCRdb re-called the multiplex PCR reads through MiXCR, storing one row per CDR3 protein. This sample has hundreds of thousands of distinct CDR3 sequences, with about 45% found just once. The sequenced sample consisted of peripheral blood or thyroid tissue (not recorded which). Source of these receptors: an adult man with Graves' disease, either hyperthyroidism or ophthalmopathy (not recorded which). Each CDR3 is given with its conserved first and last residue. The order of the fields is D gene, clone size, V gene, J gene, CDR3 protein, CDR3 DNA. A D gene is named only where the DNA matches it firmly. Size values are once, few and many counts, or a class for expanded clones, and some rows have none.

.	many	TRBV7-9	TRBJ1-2	CASSPSLRARPSNYGYTF	TGTGCCAGCAGCCCTAGTCTTAGGGCCAGACCGTCTAACTATGGCTACACCTTC
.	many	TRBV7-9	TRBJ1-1	CASSLDPANTEAFF	TGTGCCAGCAGCTTAGACCCGGCGAACACTGAAGCTTTCTTT
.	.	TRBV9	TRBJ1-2	CASSVDLSGGGGYTF	TGTGCCAGCAGCGTAGATTTGTCTGGCGGAGGGGGCTACACCTTC
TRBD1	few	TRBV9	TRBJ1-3	CASSVGWQGASGNTIYF	TGTGCCAGCAGCGTAGGGTGGCAGGGGGCCTCTGGAAACACCATATATTTT
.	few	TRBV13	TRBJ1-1	CASSLGGGQAFF	TGTGCCAGCAGCTTAGGAGGGGGACAAGCTTTCTTT
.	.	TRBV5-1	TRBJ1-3	CASSLEAGSSYSGNTIYF	TGCGCCAGCAGCTTGGAGGCCGGCAGCTCTTACTCTGGAAACACCATATATTTT
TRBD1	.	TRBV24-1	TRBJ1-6	CATSDPGQANNSPLHF	TGTGCCACCAGTGACCCGGGACAGGCGAATAATTCACCCCTCCACTTT
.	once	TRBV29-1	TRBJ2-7	CSLEVGYEQYF	TGCAGCTTGGAGGTGGGCTACGAGCAGTACTTC
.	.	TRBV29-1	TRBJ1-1	CSVVRMQDAEAFF	TGCAGCGTTGTCCGGATGCAGGACGCTGAAGCTTTCTTT
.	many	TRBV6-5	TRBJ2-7	CASSESRHEQYF	TGTGCCAGCAGTGAATCACGACACGAGCAGTACTTC
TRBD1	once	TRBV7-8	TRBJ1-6	CASSQGTGGDSPLHF	TGTGCCAGCAGCCAGGGGACAGGGGGTGACTCACCCCTCCACTTT
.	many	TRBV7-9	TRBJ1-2	CASSLQGNYGYTF	TGTGCCAGCAGCCTCCAGGGAAACTATGGCTACACCTTC
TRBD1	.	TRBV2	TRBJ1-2	CASRRAGGEYGYTF	TGTGCCAGCAGACGGGCAGGGGGCGAGTATGGCTACACCTTC
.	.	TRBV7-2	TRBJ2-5	CASSLGQAGEETQYF	TGTGCCAGCAGCTTAGGGCAGGCAGGGGAAGAGACCCAGTACTTC
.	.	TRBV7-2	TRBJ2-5	CASSPQGGVQETQYF	TGTGCCAGCAGCCCCCAGGGGGGCGTACAAGAGACCCAGTACTTC
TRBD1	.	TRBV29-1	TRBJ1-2	CSLQGALLGYTF	TGCAGCTTACAGGGGGCTTTGCTGGGCTACACCTTC
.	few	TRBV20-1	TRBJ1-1	CSAPGPMNTEAFF	TGCAGTGCCCCCGGGCCGATGAACACTGAAGCTTTCTTT
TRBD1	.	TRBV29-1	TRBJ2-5	CSLDREGTQYF	TGCAGCTTGGACAGGGAAGGGACCCAGTACTTC
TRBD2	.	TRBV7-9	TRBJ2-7	CATGRARGEQYF	TGTGCCACCGGGAGGGCCAGGGGCGAGCAGTACTTC
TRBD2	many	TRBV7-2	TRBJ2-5	CASRTLAGGLETQYF	TGTGCCAGCAGAACCCTAGCGGGGGGACTGGAGACCCAGTACTTC
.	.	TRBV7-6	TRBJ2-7	CASSLVGPAPRDEQYF	TGTGCCAGCAGCTTGGTCGGGCCAGCTCCAAGGGACGAGCAGTACTTC
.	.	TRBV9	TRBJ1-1	CASSNDPRAATEAFF	TGTGCCAGCAGCAACGACCCTCGGGCCGCCACTGAAGCTTTCTTT
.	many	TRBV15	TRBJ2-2	CATSRDSLTTGELFF	TGTGCCACCAGCAGAGATTCGTTAACGACCGGGGAGCTGTTTTTT
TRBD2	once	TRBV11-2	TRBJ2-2	CASGGLAGVTGELFF	TGTGCCAGCGGCGGACTAGCGGGGGTTACCGGGGAGCTGTTTTTT
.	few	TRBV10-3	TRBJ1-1	CASSSRVIMNTEAFF	TGTGCCAGCAGTTCCAGGGTCATCATGAACACTGAAGCTTTCTTT
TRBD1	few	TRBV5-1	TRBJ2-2	CASSGTVNTGELFF	TGCGCCAGCAGTGGGACAGTGAACACCGGGGAGCTGTTTTTT
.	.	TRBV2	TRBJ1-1	CASEPTGSNTEAFF	TGTGCCAGCGAGCCAACAGGTTCTAACACTGAAGCTTTCTTT
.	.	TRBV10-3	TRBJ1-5	CAISEGRGLNQPQHF	TGTGCCATCAGTGAGGGAAGGGGCCTAAATCAGCCCCAGCATTTT
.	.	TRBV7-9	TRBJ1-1	CASSPATETFF	TGTGCCAGCAGTCCAGCCACTGAAACTTTCTTT
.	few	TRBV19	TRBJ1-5	CASSIDLGEGNQPQHF	TGTGCCAGTAGTATAGATCTAGGGGAAGGCAATCAGCCCCAGCATTTT
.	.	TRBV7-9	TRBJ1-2	CASSLADTF	TGTGCCAGCAGCTTAGCTGACACCTTC
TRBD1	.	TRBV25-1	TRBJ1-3	CASSGLWGTGSSGNTIYF	TGTGCCAGCAGTGGGCTTTGGGGGACAGGGAGCTCTGGAAACACCATATATTTT
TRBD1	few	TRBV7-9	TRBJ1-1	CASSPPGQDNTEAFF	TGTGCCAGCAGCCCTCCGGGACAGGACAACACTGAAGCTTTCTTT
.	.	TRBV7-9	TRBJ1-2	CASSLRGQEGYGYTF	TGTGCCAGCAGCCTCCGGGGGCAGGAAGGCTATGGCTACACCTTC
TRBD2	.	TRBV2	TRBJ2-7	CASGLAGLPYEQYF	TGTGCCAGCGGACTAGCGGGTTTACCCTACGAGCAGTACTTC
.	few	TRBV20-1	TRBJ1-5	CSAKPGADNQPQHF	TGCAGTGCTAAGCCGGGGGCAGACAATCAGCCCCAGCATTTT
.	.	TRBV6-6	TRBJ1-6	CASSYDVGSPLHF	TGTGCCAGCAGTTACGATGTGGGTTCACCCCTCCACTTT
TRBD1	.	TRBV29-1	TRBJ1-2	CSALAEGEVGDSYYGYTF	TGCAGCGCTTTGGCCGAAGGGGAGGTTGGGGACAGCTACTATGGCTACACCTTC
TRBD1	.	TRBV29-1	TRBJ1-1	CSRTGSMNTEAFF	TGCAGCCGGACAGGCTCCATGAACACTGAAGCTTTCTTT
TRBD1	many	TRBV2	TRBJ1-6	CASSTGQPSSYNSPLHF	TGTGCCAGCAGTACGGGACAGCCGAGCTCCTATAATTCACCCCTCCACTTT
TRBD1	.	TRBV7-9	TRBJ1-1	CASSRTGVGTEAFF	TGTGCCAGCAGCAGGACAGGGGTTGGCACTGAAGCTTTCTTT
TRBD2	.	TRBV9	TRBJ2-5	CASSIQRLAGRETQYF	TGTGCCAGCAGCATCCAAAGACTAGCGGGGAGGGAGACCCAGTACTTC
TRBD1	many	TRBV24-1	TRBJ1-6	CATSDPRTGPNSPLHF	TGTGCCACCAGTGATCCCAGGACAGGGCCGAATTCACCCCTCCACTTT
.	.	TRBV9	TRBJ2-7	CASSVGVSRYEQYF	TGTGCCAGCAGCGTAGGAGTCAGCAGATACGAGCAGTACTTC
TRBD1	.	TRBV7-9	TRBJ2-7	CASSPQTGAGYEQYF	TGTGCCAGCAGCCCCCAGACAGGGGCCGGCTACGAGCAGTACTTC
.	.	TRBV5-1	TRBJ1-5	CASSFGGAPNQPQHF	TGCGCCAGCAGCTTTGGGGGGGCCCCCAATCAGCCCCAGCATTTT
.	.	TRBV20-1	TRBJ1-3	CSASPGGRGNTIYF	TGCAGTGCTAGCCCGGGGGGCAGAGGAAACACCATATATTTT
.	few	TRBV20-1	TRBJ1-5	CSARELNQPQHF	TGCAGTGCTAGGGAACTCAATCAGCCCCAGCATTTT
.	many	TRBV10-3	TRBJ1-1	CAIRVGGNTEAFF	TGTGCCATCAGGGTCGGGGGGAACACTGAAGCTTTCTTT
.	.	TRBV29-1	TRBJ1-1	CSVEEGAGTEAFF	TGCAGCGTTGAGGAAGGGGCGGGCACTGAAGCTTTCTTT
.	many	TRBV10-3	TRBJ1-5	CAITQGTNQPQHF	TGTGCCATCACCCAGGGTACCAATCAGCCCCAGCATTTT
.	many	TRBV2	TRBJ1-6	CASSDRPARYSPLHF	TGTGCCAGCAGTGACAGGCCAGCCCGGTATTCACCCCTCCACTTT
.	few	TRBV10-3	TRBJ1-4	CASSPGRGNEKLFF	TGTGCCAGCAGTCCAGGGAGAGGTAATGAAAAACTGTTTTTT
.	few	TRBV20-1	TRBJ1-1	CSARGQLMNTEAFF	TGCAGTGCTAGAGGCCAGCTCATGAACACTGAAGCTTTCTTT
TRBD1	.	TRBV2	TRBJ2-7	CASKEGQGSYEQYF	TGTGCCAGCAAAGAGGGACAGGGGTCCTACGAGCAGTACTTC
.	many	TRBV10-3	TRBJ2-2	CAISEDLTGELFF	TGTGCCATCAGTGAGGATTTAACCGGGGAGCTGTTTTTT
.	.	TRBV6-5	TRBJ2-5	CASSEMRQETQYF	TGTGCCAGCAGTGAGATGAGGCAGGAGACCCAGTACTTC
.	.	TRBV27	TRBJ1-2	CASSLSRTNYGYTF	TGTGCCAGCAGTTTATCTCGGACTAACTATGGCTACACCTTC
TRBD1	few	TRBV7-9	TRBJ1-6	CASRYRGFNSPLHF	TGTGCCAGCAGATACAGGGGATTTAATTCACCCCTCCACTTT